The 24 T cell receptor beta chains below were found in one sample sequenced in a study of cytotoxic CD8 clonotypes in ibrutinib-treated CLL. Using immunoSEQ multiplex PCR, the repertoire was profiled, and TCRdb retains in-frame clones only, with some absent. The table records some 200,000 clones, roughly 65% of them present only once. Here the sequenced sample was PBMCs, taken after 12 months of ibrutinib treatment. Every receptor here comes from a human donor with chronic lymphocytic leukemia.

This rearrangement joins TRBV30 to TRBJ2-3; D not certain. Deletions cut 2 bases from V and 9 bases from J, with 12 bases between. The CDR3 sequence is 12 residues long. Germline assignment: CDR1 GTSNPN and CDR2 SVGIG (reference sequence). CDR3 loop: CAWSILGRTQYF. DNA of the CDR3: TGTGCCTGGAGTATTTTAGGGCGAACGCAGTATTTT.

J is TRBJ2-3 and V is TRBV6-5, with D hard to call. The CDR3 consists of 14 residues. Trimming removed 5 bases at V and 1 base at J, with 10 bases between. Germline V lookup: CDR1 MNHEY, CDR2 SVGAGI. The CDR3 region is CASSEMWGTDTQYF. CDR3 bases: TGTGCCAGCAGTGAAATGTGGGGCACAGATACGCAGTATTTT.

The rearrangement links TRBV5-4 to TRBJ2-1; 12 bases are shared with TRBD2. This CDR3 has 15 amino acids. After removal of 1 base from V and 5 bases from J, the junction contained 1 base not matched to a gene. CDR1 SGHNT and CDR2 YYREEE come from the germline V gene (reference sequence). The DNA for the CDR3 is TGTGCCAGCAGCTTGAGGACTAGCGGGAACAATGAGCAGTTCTTC. Its translation is CASSLRTSGNNEQFF.

The chain links TRBV19 to TRBJ1-3; TRBD1 agrees at 7 bases. Germline V CDR1 and CDR2: LNHDA, SQIVND (reference sequence). V shed 4 bases and J 3 bases; nucleotides not matched to a gene: 0. The CDR3 extends over 13 amino acids. The CDR3 loop reads CASSNRGGNTIYF. CDR3 nucleotides: TGTGCCAGTAGTAACAGGGGTGGAAACACCATATATTTT.

V gene TRBV5-1 combines with J gene TRBJ1-6; a weak D match, TRBD1 (5 bases). This CDR3 contains 15 residues. The V end lost 2 bases, the J end lost 4 bases, and 10 bases lay between the germline ends. Germline assignment: CDR1 SGHRS and CDR2 YFSETQ. The CDR3 loop is CASSFQGTYNSPLHF. The CDR3 DNA sequence: TGCGCCAGCAGCTTCCAGGGCACTTATAATTCACCCCTCCACTTT.

The chain recombines TRBV15 with TRBJ1-3, with D uncertain. Between the trimmed V and J ends, which lost 2 bases and 0 bases, there was a span of 8 bases. This CDR3 is 15 amino acids long. Per the germline V gene, CDR1 is LNHNV and CDR2 is YYDKDF (reference sequence). The CDR3 here is CATSRRPGSGNTIYF. DNA for the CDR3: TGTGCCACCAGCAGACGTCCCGGCTCTGGAAACACCATATATTTT.

This clone appeared once. The gene calls are TRBV2 and TRBJ2-7; 10 bases map to TRBD1. The CDR3 is made up of 16 amino acids. The ends lost 6 bases at V and 6 bases at J; junction bases unmatched: 14. CDR1 SNHLY and CDR2 FYNNEI come from the germline V gene. The CDR3: CASREGGVGQGSEQYF. The CDR3 DNA sequence: TGTGCCAGCAGAGAGGGAGGAGTGGGACAGGGGAGCGAGCAGTACTTC.

The gene calls are TRBV19 and TRBJ1-1, with D tentatively TRBD1 (6 bases). Per the germline V gene, CDR1 is LNHDA and CDR2 is SQIVND (reference sequence). There are 13 residues in the CDR3. V dropped 6 bases and J dropped 5 bases, with 13 bases sitting between them. The CDR3 DNA reads as TGTGCCAGTAGCCGAGGGGGGTGGACTGAAGCTTTCTTT. As protein: CASSRGGWTEAFF.

V and J are TRBV11-2 and TRBJ2-7; D remains unclear. The CDR3 runs to 14 residues. Germline V CDR1 and CDR2: SGHAT, FQNNGV. V was pared by 0 bases and J by 2 bases, with 8 bases between. In DNA, the CDR3 is TGTGCCAGCAGCTTAGACCCGGGCCCCTACGAGCAGTACTTC. Its protein is CASSLDPGPYEQYF. Supplemented by reference TRBV11-2 and TRBJ2-7, the full variable domain reads EAGVAQSPRYKIIEKRQSVAFWCNPISGHATLYWYQQILGQGPKLLIQFQNNGVVDDSQLPKDRFSAERLKGVDSTLKIQPAKLEDSAVYLCASSLDPGPYEQYFGPGTRLTVT.

The genes are TRBV28 and TRBJ2-2; D is unresolved. Germline CDR1 and CDR2: MDHEN and SYDVKM. Deletions cut 3 bases from V and 3 bases from J, with 11 bases between. The CDR3 is 15 residues long. CDR3 sequence reads: CASSFGLGDTGELFF. The CDR3 region has the DNA TGTGCCAGCAGTTTTGGCCTGGGTGACACCGGGGAGCTGTTTTTT.

This rearrangement joins TRBV6-5 to TRBJ1-3; D perhaps matches TRBD1 (5 bases). V lost 7 bases to trimming and J lost 1 base, with 14 bases between them. The CDR3 sequence is 15 residues long. Germline values: CDR1 MNHEY, CDR2 SVGAGI. CDR3 sequence reads: CASTQSRVSGNTIYF. CDR3 nucleotides: TGTGCCAGCACTCAGTCCAGGGTGTCTGGAAACACCATATATTTT.

This chain joins TRBV6-5 and TRBJ2-3, with unresolved D. V lost 5 bases and J 0 bases, leaving 9 bases between the germline ends. CDR1 is MNHEY, CDR2 SVGAGI, per germline. This CDR3 comprises 14 residues. The DNA for the CDR3 is TGTGCCAGCAGTCGGACCTACAGCACAGATACGCAGTATTTT. It translates to CASSRTYSTDTQYF.

The chain couples TRBV7-3 to TRBJ2-6, with D possibly matching TRBD1 (6 bases). The CDR3 consists of 18 residues. Trimming took 0 bases from V and 0 from J, leaving 12 bases between them. Germline V CDR1 and CDR2: SGHTA, FQGTGA. In DNA, the CDR3 is TGTGCCAGCAGCTTAACGAGGGGACAAAACTCTGGGGCCAACGTCCTGACTTTC. Protein sequence: CASSLTRGQNSGANVLTF.

The gene calls are TRBV2 and TRBJ2-7; the match to TRBD1 covers 9 bases. Germline CDR1 reads SNHLY; CDR2 reads FYNNEI. J gave up 2 bases and V 5 bases, and 10 bases lay outside the gene matches. The length of the CDR3 is 16 residues. The CDR3 nucleotides read TGTGCCAGCAGTCTGACAGGGGGAACGGTTCCCTACGAGCAGTACTTC. As protein: CASSLTGGTVPYEQYF.

A few counts support this clone. V gene TRBV4-3 combines with J gene TRBJ1-5; TRBD1 matches 7 bases. Germline CDR1 reads LGHNA; CDR2 reads YSLEER. The CDR3 contains 17 residues. The V gene end was trimmed by 1 base and the J gene end by 2 bases; junction bases not matched to a gene: 8. The CDR3, as DNA: TGCGCCAGCAGCCAAGCAGCAACAGGGGCCGGCAATCAGCCCCAGCATTTT. It yields the protein CASSQAATGAGNQPQHF.

The chain uses TRBV7-8 and TRBJ1-6; D may be TRBD1 (6 bases). CDR3 length: 14 residues. The germline V gene has CDR1 SGHVS and CDR2 FQNEAQ. Trimming took off 2 bases at V and 10 bases at J, with 12 bases between the two ends. The DNA for the CDR3 is TGTGCCAGCAGCTTATTTAAGGGGGAATCACCCCTCCACTTT. It codes for CASSLFKGESPLHF.

The chain joins TRBV19 to TRBJ1-5, with 9 bases lining up with TRBD1. In germline, CDR1 is LNHDA, CDR2 SQIVND (reference sequence). The CDR3 consists of 18 residues. Trimming at V came to 3 bases and at J to 0 bases, leaving 9 bases not matched to a gene. The CDR3 DNA reads TGTGCCAGTAGTATCGGACAGGGGACGAGCGGTAGCAATCAGCCCCAGCATTTT. It specifies CASSIGQGTSGSNQPQHF.

This clone was counted ten times or more. V usage is TRBV6-4 and J usage is TRBJ2-2; D remains ambiguous. The germline V gene encodes CDR1 MRHNA and CDR2 SNTAGT. The CDR3 is 13 amino acids. The ends were cut back, 3 bases at V and 6 bases at J, with 8 bases in the middle. Here the CDR3 reads CASSDEDAGELFF. CDR3 nucleotides: TGTGCCAGCAGTGATGAGGACGCCGGGGAGCTGTTTTTT.

This clone was found a few times. V is TRBV27 and J is TRBJ2-7; 8 nucleotides agree with TRBD2. This CDR3 has 14 amino acids. Germline CDR1 and CDR2: MNHEY and SMNVEV (reference sequence). Losses at the gene ends were 4 bases for V and 4 bases for J; bases not matched to a gene: 6. The CDR3 is CASSSSGSRYEQYF. The CDR3 region has the DNA TGTGCCAGCAGTTCCAGCGGGAGTCGGTACGAGCAGTACTTC.

This clone was observed a few times. J is TRBJ1-6 and V is TRBV6-6; 8 bases match TRBD1. This CDR3 comprises 13 residues. Germline V gene lookup returns CDR1 MNHNY and CDR2 SVGAGI (reference sequence). Trimming removed 9 bases from V and 8 bases from J; junction bases left unmatched: 6. In DNA form, the CDR3 reads TGTGCCAGTCGGACAGGGAATGATTCACCCCTCCACTTT. Translated: CASRTGNDSPLHF.

This clone has only a few counts. CDR3 bases: TGTGCCAGCAGCTTAGGGCAGGTCGTCCAGCCCCAGCATTTT. It specifies CASSLGQVVQPQHF. The rearrangement links TRBV7-9 to TRBJ1-5, with no clear D. V shed 1 base and J shed 7 bases, with 11 bases lying between them. The germline V gene has CDR1 SEHNR and CDR2 FQNEAQ (reference sequence). This CDR3 spans 14 amino acids.

The sample holds a few counts of this clone. This chain uses TRBV4-2 with TRBJ2-4; no reliable D call. Germline V gene lookup returns CDR1 LGHNA and CDR2 YNFKEQ. This CDR3 contains 17 residues. Trimming took 0 bases from V and 0 from J, leaving 12 bases between them. The CDR3 bases are TGTGCCAGCAGCCAAGATTTTCCCCCTCGAGCCAAAAACATTCAGTACTTC. Translation gives CASSQDFPPRAKNIQYF.

This chain joins TRBV7-6 and TRBJ2-1; 8 bases agree with TRBD1. J gave up 5 bases and V 3 bases, and 3 bases lay outside the gene matches. The CDR3 runs to 14 residues. CDR1 is SGHVS and CDR2 is FNYEAQ in the germline V gene. The CDR3 spells CASSFRDRNNEQFF. Here the CDR3 DNA reads TGTGCCAGCAGCTTCCGGGACAGGAACAATGAGCAGTTCTTC.

The V and J genes are TRBV6-6 and TRBJ2-1; weak D call: TRBD2 (6 bases). Trimming took off 0 bases at V and 8 bases at J, with 17 bases between the two ends. The CDR3 loop spans 16 amino acids. Germline CDR1 and CDR2: MNHNY and SVGAGI (reference sequence). The CDR3 DNA is TGTGCCAGCAGTTACTCCGGGACTCACCTATTCGATGAGCAGTTCTTC. Its translation is CASSYSGTHLFDEQFF.